These 3 T cell receptor beta chains share one sample of origin, sequenced in a study of patients and donors after allogeneic stem cell transplantation (dated by TCRdb to 2018 to 2021). The library was generated by RT-PCR. Sequencing was performed on a NextSeq 550. The public reads were quality trimmed at Q25 with fastp and then assembled into clones with MiXCR by TCRdb, keeping productive beta chains. Here each entry gathers all rows of one CDR3 protein and keeps the most common genes and DNA. Here the sample has about 960,000 distinct CDR3 sequences; roughly 18% occur a single time. The leading ten clones occupy roughly 6% of the sample. The sequenced material came from blood, either unsorted or a sorted T cell fraction (not recorded which). These receptors all stem from a human donor who was either an allogeneic HSCT recipient or a stem cell or donor lymphocyte infusion donor (not recorded which). It is not recorded whose cells these are; they may come from a transplant donor.

This clonotype was found many times. The CDR3 DNA reads as TGTGCCAGCAGTTTCCGGGGGGCCAACTATGGCTACACCTTC. Protein product: CASSFRGANYGYTF. V usage is TRBV12-3 or TRBV12-4 and J usage is TRBJ1-2, with D possibly being TRBD1 (6 bases). The CDR3 is 14 residues long. V lost 3 bases to trimming and J lost 2 bases, with 10 bases between them.

The chain recombines TRBV2 with TRBJ1-5; D is possibly TRBD1 (6 bases). The CDR3 has 14 amino acids. Germline CDR1 reads SNHLY; CDR2 reads FYNNEI. The V gene lost 6 bases and the J gene lost 5 bases, with 14 bases spanning the gap. CDR3 DNA sequence: TGTGCCAGCAGCAAAGACAGGACCGATCAGCCCCAGCATTTT. It yields the protein CASSKDRTDQPQHF.

This clonotype has only a few counts. The V and J genes are TRBV3-1 and TRBJ2-5; D may be TRBD2 (5 bases). The CDR3 spans 14 residues. The V end was cut by 2 bases, the J end by 7 bases, with 14 bases between. In germline, CDR1 is LGHDT, CDR2 YNNKEL (reference sequence). CDR3: CASSQFKRELTQYF. The CDR3 DNA reads TGTGCCAGCAGCCAATTCAAGAGGGAGTTGACCCAGTACTTC.